The T cell receptor beta chain described here comes from a study of T cell responses to AZD1222 COVID-19 vaccine. Using immunoSEQ multiplex PCR, the repertoire was profiled, and TCRdb retains in-frame clones only, with some absent. The sample has approximately 140,000 clones, roughly 94% seen once. Points on this clone: Its target is unknown.

Regarding the study as a whole: Without day 14 samples, only post-peak T cell repertoires were studied. There were mostly white British donors and more females than males, and clonal diversity was possibly underestimated. At 160-218 and 743-854, vaccine-associated CD4 TCRs were dominant, and they spanned spike.

Germline CDR1 reads LNHDA; CDR2 reads SQIVND (reference sequence). The CDR3 runs to 16 residues. The J segment lost 4 bases and the V segment lost 7 bases, leaving 9 bases of the junction unmatched. The rearrangement links TRBV19 to TRBJ2-1; 11 positions agree with TRBD2. Sequences were derived from peripheral blood, sampled on day 0 of AZD1222 vaccination. The clonotype originates from an adult in good health. The CDR3 here is CASTVASGGLYNEQFF. CDR3 DNA sequence: TGTGCCAGTACGGTAGCTAGCGGGGGGTTGTACAATGAGCAGTTCTTC. The full variable domain, its missing parts supplied by reference TRBV19 and TRBJ2-1, is DGGITQSPKYLFRKEGQNVTLSCEQNLNHDAMYWYRQDPGQGLRLIYYSQIVNDFQKGDIAEGYSVSREKKESFPLTVTSAQKNPTAFYLCASTVASGGLYNEQFFGPGTRLTVL.